This T cell receptor beta chain is from a study of CD8+ T cells in alopecia areata. Germline CDR1 is SQVTM and CDR2 is ANQGSEA. The CDR3 is 13 residues long. V lost 7 bases and J lost 3, with 15 bases in between. Sequencing used cDNA as its template, made by extracting RNA and reverse transcribing it. Libraries were prepared by immunoSEQ multiplex PCR; TCRdb keeps only in-frame clonotypes and omits some of them. This sample yields approximately 89,000 clones, of which roughly two fifths are seen a single time; approximately 0.79% belongs to the top ten. The sequence was obtained from a human donor with alopecia areata. The material sequenced was CD4+ T cells sorted from blood. This rearrangement joins TRBV29-1 to TRBJ2-5; the D is unclear. The CDR3 spells CSARRAWEETQYF. The CDR3 DNA sequence: TGCAGCGCCCGCCGTGCGTGGGAAGAGACCCAGTACTTC.